A single TCR beta chain is shown here with its context. CDR1 is MRHNA and CDR2 is SNTAGT in the germline V gene. The CDR3 is made up of 15 amino acids. V was pared by 8 bases and J by 9 bases, with 11 bases of the junction left unmatched. The sample's treatment: randomized to nivolumab then ipilimumab (arm A) or the reverse (arm B). Patients had received no earlier DNA-damaging chemotherapy. Live CD3+CD8+ CD19− CD56− cells were sorted from PBMCs. The sample belongs to a study of sequential checkpoint blockade in melanoma. Study overall: Randomization was 1:1 between first-line nivolumab→ipilimumab and ipilimumab→nivolumab. Both treatment sequences were followed by maintenance nivolumab.

Sequenced by immunoSEQ multiplex PCR; TCRdb stores in-frame clones only, minus some. The top ten hold less than 20% of the sample, which has about 28,000 clones, over 80% seen once. The chain links TRBV6-4 to TRBJ1-6; 9 bases line up with TRBD1. Sequenced here: CD8+ T cells sorted from blood (inferred from file names), sampled from a patient given nivolumab and ipilimumab in sequence. This receptor was taken from a human donor with melanoma. The CDR3 coding sequence is TGTGCCAGCTCTCTCTCGGGACAGGGCGGTTCACCCCTCCACTTT. Encoded protein: CASSLSGQGGSPLHF.